One sample yielded the 11 T cell receptor beta chains listed below, sequenced in a study of control samples from healthy donors and cancer patients. Using immunoSEQ multiplex PCR, the repertoire was profiled, and TCRdb retains in-frame clones only, with some absent. The sample lists around 130,000 clones, about 92% occurring once. Material for sequencing was PBMCs. The receptor source for this set is a man between 50 and 59 years old with head and neck cancer.

V and J are TRBV2 and TRBJ2-1; tentative D call: TRBD2 (6 bases). Deletions cut 2 bases from V and 0 bases from J, with 8 bases between. The germline V gene has CDR1 SNHLY and CDR2 FYNNEI. This CDR3 has 15 amino acids. CDR3 region: CASSETGDSYNEQFF. The CDR3 bases are TGTGCCAGCAGTGAAACGGGGGACTCCTACAATGAGCAGTTCTTC.

The chain carries TRBV18 and TRBJ1-4, with 7 bases lining up with TRBD1. Germline V gene lookup returns CDR1 KGHSH and CDR2 LQKENI. CDR3 length: 15 amino acids. The V gene end was trimmed by 4 bases and the J gene end by 7 bases; junction bases not matched to a gene: 9. CDR3 in amino acids: CASSRSGGISEKLFF. The CDR3 nucleotides are TGTGCCAGCTCACGATCAGGGGGAATAAGTGAAAAACTGTTTTTT.

The rearrangement uses TRBV7-7 and TRBJ2-1, with 16 bases that match TRBD2. Germline V gene lookup returns CDR1 SSHAT and CDR2 FNYEAQ (reference sequence). The V gene end was trimmed by 4 bases and the J gene end by 8 bases; junction bases not matched to a gene: 5. The CDR3 contains 16 residues. CDR3 region: CASSSGLAGGGDEQFF. CDR3 nucleotides: TGTGCCAGCAGCTCGGGACTAGCGGGGGGGGGCGATGAGCAGTTCTTC.

CDR3 residues: CASSLTYRDNEQYF. CDR3 sequence (DNA): TGTGCCAGCAGCTTAACATACCGGGACAACGAGCAGTACTTC. This chain connects TRBV7-3 to TRBJ2-7; maybe TRBD1 (6 bases). The CDR3 is 14 residues long. Trimming left V 0 bases short and J 5 bases short, with 11 bases between. Germline CDR1 is SGHTA and CDR2 is FQGTGA. Based on the CDR3 plus reference TRBV7-3 and TRBJ2-7, the full variable domain is GAGVSQTPSNKVTEKGKYVELRCDPISGHTALYWYRQSLGQGPEFLIYFQGTGAADDSGLPNDRFFAVRPEGSVSTLKIQRTERGDSAVYLCASSLTYRDNEQYFGPGTRLTVT.

This chain joins TRBV5-4 and TRBJ2-2, with 10 positions matching TRBD2. Trimming removed 0 bases from V and 5 bases from J; junction bases left unmatched: 4. CDR3 length: 16 residues. Germline V gene data show CDR1 as SGHNT and CDR2 as YYREEE (reference sequence). The CDR3: CASSLEAGGLTGELFF. As DNA, the CDR3 is TGTGCCAGCAGCTTGGAAGCGGGGGGGTTAACCGGGGAGCTGTTTTTT.

The CDR3, as DNA: TGTGCCAGCAGCTTAGAAAGGGTAAGCTCCTACGAGCAGTACTTC. It specifies CASSLERVSSYEQYF. The chain employs TRBV11-2 and TRBJ2-7, with D uncertain. This CDR3 is 15 amino acids long. Trimming removed 0 bases from V and 0 bases from J, with 9 bases in between. Germline CDR1 SGHAT, CDR2 FQNNGV.

This chain uses TRBV5-5 with TRBJ1-5; weak D call: TRBD1 (6 bases). Germline CDR1 and CDR2: SGHKS and YYEKEE (reference sequence). The CDR3 is 15 amino acids. V was shortened by 4 bases and J by 3 bases, with 14 bases between the two germline ends. The DNA of the CDR3 is TGTGCCAGCAGCCATGAGGGGGTTATCAATCAGCCCCAGCATTTT. Its protein product is CASSHEGVINQPQHF.

The chain uses TRBV6-5 and TRBJ1-1; D possibly corresponds to TRBD1 (5 bases). V was pared by 0 bases and J by 3 bases, with 14 bases between. CDR3 length: 16 amino acids. Germline V gene data show CDR1 as MNHEY and CDR2 as SVGAGI. The CDR3: CASSYSGRRGDTEAFF. In nucleotides, the CDR3 is TGTGCCAGCAGTTACTCGGGCCGTCGGGGGGACACTGAAGCTTTCTTT.

Remarks on this clone: A read error may produce the germline difference seen at one junction end. CDR3 sequence reads: CANSRPGAGNTIYF. CDR3 DNA sequence: TGTGCCAACAGTCGTCCAGGGGCTGGAAACACCATATATTTT. The V gene is TRBV6-6, the J gene TRBJ1-3, with D tentatively TRBD1 (6 bases). The CDR3 runs to 14 residues. The germline V gene has CDR1 MNHNY and CDR2 SVGAGI (reference sequence).

V usage is TRBV7-8 and J usage is TRBJ1-1, with D maybe TRBD1 (6 bases). Trimming stripped 1 base from V and 3 bases from J, with 12 bases between. CDR1 is SGHVS, CDR2 FQNEAQ, per germline. The CDR3 runs 15 residues. The CDR3 region is CASSLGGLGDTEAFF. The CDR3 coding sequence is TGTGCCAGCAGCTTAGGGGGGCTTGGGGACACTGAAGCTTTCTTT. Filled out from reference TRBV7-8 and TRBJ1-1, the complete variable domain reads GAGVSQSPRYKVAKRGQDVALRCDPISGHVSLFWYQQALGQGPEFLTYFQNEAQLDKSGLPSDRFFAERPEGSVSTLKIQRTQQEDSAVYLCASSLGGLGDTEAFFGQGTRLTVV.

This chain connects TRBV19 to TRBJ1-6, with D maybe TRBD1 (5 bases). Per germline, CDR1 LNHDA and CDR2 SQIVND (reference sequence). Trimming pared 10 bases from V and 6 bases from J, leaving 13 bases between. The CDR3 is made up of 13 amino acids. In DNA, the CDR3 is TGTGCCACCTGCAGGGACCGTAATTCACCCCTCCACTTT. Protein sequence: CATCRDRNSPLHF.